One sample yielded the 23 T cell receptor beta chains listed below, sequenced in a study of T cell responses to AZD1222 COVID-19 vaccine. This table comes from immunoSEQ multiplex PCR, and its TCRdb copy is limited to in-frame clones, with some not included. The repertoire includes over 140,000 clones, more than 90% of them detected once, and approximately 5.4% sits in the top ten. The sequencing used peripheral blood, collected on day 0 of AZD1222 vaccination. These receptor sequences come from an adult in good health.

The chain joins TRBV27 to TRBJ2-2, with D possibly matching TRBD2 (6 bases). This CDR3 is 15 amino acids long. The V end lost 7 bases, the J end lost 3 bases, and 15 bases lay between the germline ends. Germline lookup yields CDR1 MNHEY and CDR2 SMNVEV (reference sequence). The CDR3 region is CASNRRGYDTGELFF. As DNA, the CDR3 is TGTGCCAGCAACCGTCGGGGGTACGACACCGGGGAGCTGTTTTTT.

This clone appeared once. The rearrangement links TRBV5-1 to TRBJ2-1; TRBD1 agrees at 10 bases. Germline CDR1 reads SGHRS; CDR2 reads YFSETQ. The trim removed 0 bases at V and 15 bases at J, leaving 6 bases unmatched. The CDR3 is made up of 13 amino acids. CDR3 in amino acids: CASSLEEGTGVFF. The CDR3 nucleotides read TGCGCCAGCAGCTTGGAGGAAGGGACAGGGGTGTTCTTC.

This chain links TRBV3-1 (or the pseudogene TRBV3-2) with TRBJ1-5; TRBD1 is a possible D gene (5 bases). CDR1 is LGHDT, CDR2 YNNKEL, per germline (reference sequence). CDR3 size: 16 residues. Trimming stripped 3 bases from V and 6 bases from J, with 18 bases between. The CDR3 loop is CASSQSWQGLSQPQHF. CDR3 DNA: TGTGCCAGCAGCCAGAGTTGGCAGGGTCTCAGTCAGCCCCAGCATTTT.

V is TRBV5-8 and J is TRBJ1-6, with unresolved D. Germline values: CDR1 SGHTS, CDR2 YDEGEE. Between the trimmed V and J ends, which lost 0 bases and 11 bases, there was a span of 12 bases. CDR3 length equals 14 residues. In nucleotides, the CDR3 is TGTGCCAGCAGCTTGGAAAGACGGCTTACACCCCTCCACTTT. Protein sequence: CASSLERRLTPLHF. The complete variable domain, with remaining parts taken from reference TRBV5-8 and TRBJ1-6, reads EAGVTQSPTHLIKTRGQQATLRCSPISGHTSVYWYQQALGLGLQFLLWYDEGEERNRGNFPPRFSGRQFPNYSSELNVNALELEDSALYLCASSLERRLTPLHFGNGTRLTVT.

The V call is TRBV2, the J call TRBJ2-7; D might be TRBD2 (6 bases). V was cut by 4 bases and J by 5 bases, with 15 bases left in between. The CDR3 covers 14 residues. Germline CDR1 reads SNHLY; CDR2 reads FYNNEI. CDR3 nucleotides: TGTGCCAGCAGTGGTAGTGGGGGGATCCACGAGCAGTACTTC. As protein: CASSGSGGIHEQYF.

The chain couples TRBV6-1 to TRBJ1-3; possibly TRBD1 for D (6 bases). The V gene's germline CDR1 is MNHNS and CDR2 SASEGT. V gave up 2 bases and J gave up 11 bases, with 10 bases separating them. The CDR3 length is 12 residues. DNA of the CDR3: TGTGCCAGCAGTGAAACAGGGCTCGCCATATATTTT. Translation: CASSETGLAIYF.

The J gene is TRBJ2-1, the V gene TRBV18; TRBD2 matches at 13 bases. The CDR3 extends over 15 amino acids. V shed 3 bases, J shed 4 bases, and the junction held 0 bases outside the gene matches. Germline V gene sequence: CDR1 KGHSH, CDR2 LQKENI. CDR3: CASSPGLAGYNEQFF. DNA of the CDR3: TGTGCCAGCTCACCGGGACTAGCGGGATACAATGAGCAGTTCTTC.

This clone came up a few times. The chain links TRBV2 to TRBJ1-4; 8 bases match TRBD1. Germline V CDR1 and CDR2: SNHLY, FYNNEI. The J segment lost 4 bases and the V segment lost 6 bases, leaving 7 bases of the junction unmatched. The CDR3 has 15 residues. CDR3 region: CASRVDRAFNEKLFF. The CDR3 nucleotides read TGTGCCAGCAGAGTGGACAGGGCCTTTAATGAAAAACTGTTTTTT.

The V and J genes are TRBV7-2 and TRBJ2-3; D may be TRBD2 (6 bases). Deletions cut 5 bases from V and 1 base from J, with 10 bases between. CDR1 and CDR2 (germline): SGHTA, FQGNSA. The CDR3 is made up of 14 amino acids. The CDR3 nucleotides read TGTGCCAGCAGCCCCGCTAGCGGCACAGATACGCAGTATTTT. Translated: CASSPASGTDTQYF.

This clone was recorded only once. The chain couples TRBV11-2 to TRBJ2-7; the D gene is possibly TRBD2 (6 bases). Germline V gene lookup returns CDR1 SGHAT and CDR2 FQNNGV. V gave up 5 bases and J gave up 3 bases, with 8 bases separating them. This CDR3 region has 12 residues. The CDR3, as DNA: TGTGCCAGCAGCGTCGGGGGCTACGAGCAGTACTTC. Residues: CASSVGGYEQYF.

The chain is built from TRBV6-2 or TRBV6-3 and TRBJ2-1, with TRBD1 matching over 11 bases. Germline loops: CDR1 MNHEY, CDR2 SVGEGT. The ends lost 5 bases at V and 6 bases at J; junction bases unmatched: 6. The CDR3 contains 15 residues. The DNA for the CDR3 is TGTGCCAGCAGTCCACTGGGGACAGGGGGCAATGAGCAGTTCTTC. Protein product: CASSPLGTGGNEQFF.

The chain recombines TRBV9 with TRBJ2-7; no clear D gene. V lost 0 bases and J 1 base, leaving 5 bases between the germline ends. CDR3 size: 13 residues. Germline CDR1 and CDR2: SGDLS and YYNGEE. Here the CDR3 reads CASSVGGSYEQYF. The CDR3 DNA sequence: TGTGCCAGCAGCGTAGGGGGATCCTACGAGCAGTACTTC. Looking up the rest from reference TRBV9 and TRBJ2-7 gives the full variable domain: DSGVTQTPKHLITATGQRVTLRCSPRSGDLSVYWYQQSLDQGLQFLIQYYNGEERAKGNILERFSAQQFPDLHSELNLSSLELGDSALYFCASSVGGSYEQYFGPGTRLTVT.

This clone showed up just a few times. Other DNA sequences in this sample translate to the same CDR3. V and J are TRBV12-3 or TRBV12-4 and TRBJ1-5, with unresolved D. The V and J ends lost 6 bases and 4 bases respectively, with 10 bases between them. This CDR3 region has 13 residues. The CDR3 DNA reads as TGTGCCAGCAGGATTTCGGCAAATCAGCCCCAGCATTTT. Residues: CASRISANQPQHF.

V gene TRBV28 combines with J gene TRBJ2-1; tentatively, D is TRBD1 (5 bases). CDR1 and CDR2 from the germline V gene are MDHEN and SYDVKM. The CDR3 contains 13 residues. Trimming cost V 6 bases and J 5 bases, with 11 bases left between them. As DNA, the CDR3 is TGTGCCAGCAGCAAGACAGATAACAATGAGCAGTTCTTC. It translates to CASSKTDNNEQFF.

The genes are TRBV19 and TRBJ2-7; D ambiguous. Germline assignment: CDR1 LNHDA and CDR2 SQIVND (reference sequence). The CDR3 sequence is 13 residues long. V lost 8 bases and J lost 1, with 12 bases in between. The CDR3 DNA follows: TGTGCCAGTTCTATGGTGGGGTCCTACGAGCAGTACTTC. Its protein is CASSMVGSYEQYF.

This chain links TRBV12-3 or TRBV12-4 with TRBJ2-7; maybe TRBD2 (6 bases). V gave up 4 bases and J gave up 3 bases, with 10 bases separating them. The length of the CDR3 is 13 residues. CDR3 nucleotides: TGTGCCAGCAGTTCTAGCGAATTCTACGAGCAGTACTTC. Translated, it gives CASSSSEFYEQYF.

This clone was detected only a few times. The chain employs TRBV28 and TRBJ1-2, with D possibly matching TRBD1 (5 bases). With 7 bases removed from V and 4 bases from J, the gap between germline ends came to 13 bases. The CDR3 is made up of 13 amino acids. Germline CDR1 MDHEN, CDR2 SYDVKM. The CDR3 reads CASTQGVGYGYTF. The DNA of the CDR3 is TGTGCCAGCACCCAGGGTGTCGGCTATGGCTACACCTTC.

The table lists this clone with a few counts. The chain uses TRBV4-2 and TRBJ2-7; 11 bases match TRBD2. Germline V lookup: CDR1 LGHNA, CDR2 YNFKEQ. The CDR3 length is 15 residues. V lost 0 bases and J lost 4; bases outside the gene matches: 2. CDR3 sequence: CASSQETSGSYEQYF. The CDR3 DNA reads TGTGCCAGCAGCCAAGAAACTAGCGGGAGTTACGAGCAGTACTTC.

The J gene is TRBJ2-7, the V gene TRBV6-5; D possibly corresponds to TRBD1 (5 bases). CDR3 size: 14 residues. V was pared by 6 bases and J by 1 base, with 13 bases between. Germline V lookup: CDR1 MNHEY, CDR2 SVGAGI. CDR3 sequence (DNA): TGTGCCAGCAGGGGAATAAAGGGGTCCTACGAGCAGTACTTC. It yields the protein CASRGIKGSYEQYF.

The chain carries TRBV5-1 and TRBJ2-5, with a tentative D call TRBD1 (6 bases). CDR1 SGHRS and CDR2 YFSETQ come from the germline V gene. The CDR3 is made up of 14 amino acids. The ends were cut back, 3 bases at V and 5 bases at J, with 14 bases in the middle. CDR3 nucleotides: TGCGCCAGCAGCTCGGGACACTTAGCGGAGACCCAGTACTTC. Amino acids: CASSSGHLAETQYF. Full variable domain (remainder filled in from reference TRBV5-1 and TRBJ2-5): KAGVTQTPRYLIKTRGQQVTLSCSPISGHRSVSWYQQTPGQGLQFLFEYFSETQRNKGNFPGRFSGRQFSNSRSEMNVSTLELGDSALYLCASSSGHLAETQYFGPGTRLLVL.

The chain employs TRBV20-1 and TRBJ1-2; tentatively, D is TRBD1 (6 bases). Germline CDR1 reads DFQATT; CDR2 reads SNEGSKA (reference sequence). Between the trimmed V and J ends, which lost 5 bases and 13 bases, there was a span of 17 bases. This CDR3 spans 11 amino acids. The CDR3 nucleotides read TGCAGTGCTGAGCGGACAGCCCTTTCCACCTTC. Translation gives CSAERTALSTF.

The CDR3 reads CASSLASELGFSYNEQFF. CDR3 in DNA: TGCGCCAGCAGCTTGGCCTCAGAATTAGGCTTCTCCTACAATGAGCAGTTCTTC. J is TRBJ2-1 and V is TRBV5-1; D call uncertain. This CDR3 spans 18 amino acids. The V end lost 0 bases, the J end lost 0 bases, and 16 bases lay between the germline ends. Per the germline V gene, CDR1 is SGHRS and CDR2 is YFSETQ.

This rearrangement joins TRBV3-1 (or the pseudogene TRBV3-2) to TRBJ1-2, with TRBD1 matching 7 bases. This CDR3 spans 13 amino acids. V shed 3 bases and J 5 bases; nucleotides not matched to a gene: 3. The germline gives CDR1 LGHDT, CDR2 YNNKEL (reference sequence). The CDR3 DNA sequence: TGTGCCAGCAGCCACGGGACAGCTTATGGCTACACCTTC. This gives the protein CASSHGTAYGYTF.